These 15 T cell receptor beta chains share one sample of origin, sequenced in a study of shared clonotypes between healthy human individuals. TCRdb keeps only in-frame clones here, not all; method: immunoSEQ multiplex PCR. The table has some 1,600,000 clones, nearly 99% seen once. The material sequenced was naive CD4+ T cells sorted from blood. The subset denotes: CD45RA+ positively selected. Receptors were obtained from a man under 40 in good health.

This chain joins TRBV29-1 and TRBJ2-7, with 7 bases identical to TRBD2. V shed 7 bases, J shed 7 bases, and the junction held 4 bases outside the gene matches. Germline CDR1 and CDR2: SQVTM and ANQGSEA. The CDR3 length is 10 residues. CDR3: CSARAGEQYF. The CDR3 bases are TGCAGCGCTAGAGCGGGGGAGCAGTACTTC.

This sequence joins TRBV25-1 and TRBJ1-2, with D possibly being TRBD1 (6 bases). Germline assignment: CDR1 MGHDK and CDR2 SYGVNS. This CDR3 has 14 residues. V lost 4 bases to trimming and J lost 4 bases, with 13 bases between them. The CDR3 DNA reads as TGTGCCAGCAGTGCCATTGGACAGAGCTATGGCTACACCTTC. Its translation is CASSAIGQSYGYTF.

This sequence joins TRBV6-5 and TRBJ2-7; D is possibly TRBD1 or TRBD2 (5 bases each). The CDR3 runs to 13 residues. CDR1 is MNHEY and CDR2 is SVGAGI in the germline V gene. V was clipped by 6 bases and J by 3 bases, with 12 bases between them. DNA of the CDR3: TGTGCCAGCAGCCAGGGACCCCACTACGAGCAGTACTTC. As protein: CASSQGPHYEQYF.

This clone was picked up one time. The gene calls are TRBV5-8 and TRBJ1-5; D is undetermined. Between the trimmed V and J ends, which lost 5 bases and 6 bases, there was a span of 18 bases. The CDR3 runs 15 residues. Germline-derived CDR1 and CDR2 are SGHTS and YDEGEE. In DNA, the CDR3 is TGTGCCAGCAGTAGTTGGGATACTGCGGGTCAGCCCCAGCATTTT. It is translated as CASSSWDTAGQPQHF.

The chain couples TRBV15 to TRBJ2-3; 11 bases agree with TRBD2. J lost 2 bases, V lost 1 base, and 5 bases had no gene match. This CDR3 comprises 17 residues. The germline V gene has CDR1 LNHNV and CDR2 YYDKDF (reference sequence). The CDR3 DNA reads as TGTGCCACCAGCAGAGGACGACTAGCGGGACACACAGATACGCAGTATTTT. This sequence encodes CATSRGRLAGHTDTQYF. Full variable domain (rest looked up from reference TRBV15 and TRBJ2-3): DAMVIQNPRYQVTQFGKPVTLSCSQTLNHNVMYWYQQKSSQAPKLLFHYYDKDFNNEADTPDNFQSRRPNTSFCFLDIRSPGLGDTAMYLCATSRGRLAGHTDTQYFGPGTRLTVL.

This chain links TRBV9 with TRBJ2-7; 12 nucleotides agree with TRBD1. The CDR3 is 15 residues long. The germline CDR1 and CDR2 sequences are SGDLS and YYNGEE. J was trimmed by 6 bases and V by 2 bases; bases with no gene match: 6. CDR3 in amino acids: CASSVTGQGASEQYF. The CDR3, as DNA: TGTGCCAGCAGCGTCACGGGACAGGGGGCGTCCGAGCAGTACTTC.

This chain links TRBV28 with TRBJ2-3; 11 bases align to TRBD2. The CDR3 loop spans 19 amino acids. Losses at the gene ends were 6 bases for V and 0 bases for J; bases not matched to a gene: 14. The germline CDR1 and CDR2 sequences are MDHEN and SYDVKM. Here the CDR3 DNA reads TGTGCCAGCAGCCCGGGACTAGCGGAGCTTTATACTAGCACAGATACGCAGTATTTT. Translation: CASSPGLAELYTSTDTQYF.

The gene calls are TRBV27 and TRBJ2-7; TRBD2 matches at 9 bases. Germline CDR1 reads MNHEY; CDR2 reads SMNVEV (reference sequence). The CDR3 loop spans 15 amino acids. J was trimmed by 4 bases and V by 6 bases; bases with no gene match: 10. The CDR3 nucleotides are TGTGCCAGCAGCCACGGACTAGCGCAGGCTTACGAGCAGTACTTC. Residues: CASSHGLAQAYEQYF.

A note on this clone: Other DNA sequences of this sample code for an identical CDR3. V is TRBV27 and J is TRBJ2-3, with 9 bases matching TRBD2. CDR3 length: 15 amino acids. Germline V gene lookup returns CDR1 MNHEY and CDR2 SMNVEV (reference sequence). Unmatched junction bases numbered 5, after V lost 2 bases and J lost 5 bases. CDR3 in amino acids: CASSLAGGPGDTQYF. CDR3 in DNA: TGTGCCAGCAGTTTAGCGGGAGGGCCAGGAGATACGCAGTATTTT.

As to this clone: Additional DNA sequences in this sample encode the identical CDR3. The DNA of the CDR3 is TGTGCCAGCAGCTTAGGGACAGTTTACAATGAGCAGTTCTTC. As protein: CASSLGTVYNEQFF. The chain couples TRBV7-2 to TRBJ2-1; TRBD1 might be the D (6 bases). The V gene lost 1 base and the J gene lost 4 bases, with 8 bases spanning the gap. Germline V gene sequence: CDR1 SGHTA, CDR2 FQGNSA. The CDR3 spans 14 residues.

The chain employs TRBV7-9 and TRBJ2-5, with 7 bases lining up with TRBD1. CDR3 length equals 15 residues. Germline CDR1 is SEHNR and CDR2 is FQNEAQ (reference sequence). J gave up 2 bases and V 5 bases, and 8 bases lay outside the gene matches. Here the CDR3 reads CASSRGQRIQETQYF. CDR3 bases: TGTGCCAGCAGCCGGGGACAGCGGATTCAAGAGACCCAGTACTTC.

Comment on this clone: Other DNA sequences in the same sample also yield this CDR3. The V call is TRBV10-1, the J call TRBJ1-1; unclear D gene. V was clipped by 6 bases and J by 0 bases, with 8 bases between them. CDR1 is WNHNN, CDR2 SYGVQD, per germline (reference sequence). CDR3 length equals 13 residues. The CDR3 reads CASSDRLNTEAFF. The CDR3 DNA follows: TGCGCCAGCAGCGATCGCCTGAACACTGAAGCTTTCTTT.

V is TRBV28 and J is TRBJ1-5; 8 bases align to TRBD1. Trimming took 4 bases from V and 0 from J; bases not matched to a gene: 5. The germline gives CDR1 MDHEN, CDR2 SYDVKM. The CDR3 length is 16 residues. The CDR3 loop reads CASSSWTGNSNQPQHF. DNA for the CDR3: TGTGCCAGCAGTTCATGGACAGGGAATAGCAATCAGCCCCAGCATTTT.

V usage is TRBV28 and J usage is TRBJ2-3; tentative D call: TRBD2 (6 bases). The CDR3 sequence is 15 residues long. With 6 bases removed from V and 2 bases from J, the gap between germline ends came to 15 bases. The V gene's germline CDR1 is MDHEN and CDR2 SYDVKM. The CDR3 DNA reads TGTGCCAGCAGGGGGGGACTTGCCAACACAGATACGCAGTATTTT. It yields the protein CASRGGLANTDTQYF.

V usage is TRBV11-1 and J usage is TRBJ2-3; D may be TRBD1 (5 bases). CDR1 and CDR2 from the germline V gene are SGHAT and FQDESV (reference sequence). The CDR3 totals 13 residues. Trimming stripped 7 bases from V and 6 bases from J, with 14 bases between. The CDR3 protein is CASTPAGLDTQYF. The CDR3 nucleotides read TGTGCCAGCACGCCGGCAGGGCTGGATACGCAGTATTTT.